Listed here is a single T cell receptor beta chain. This clone was observed a handful of times. Its antigen remains unidentified. No per-base quality is available; no much larger clone lies one base away. This sample stems from a study of blood T cell repertoires in COVID-19 (dated by TCRdb to the early 2020s). Looking at the study overall: Collaborator samples came from the United States, Italy and Spain and covered acute and convalescent phases of COVID-19. The material from the prospective study consisted of cDNA or gDNA derived from T cells, B-cell-depleted T cells, or PBMCs. Deeply sampled blood TCRbeta repertoires from subjects exposed to, actively infected with, or recovered from COVID-19 were included in the dataset. The repertoires were released in a freely available public database meant as a resource for research on the immune response to SARS-CoV-2. Samples were obtained from the ongoing ImmuneRACE study (first 160 participants) and from 1,200 or so subjects provided by 6 global collaborators. A de-identified subject ID, COVID-19 status, age in years and sex were almost always included in the sample metadata. Where HLA class I and class II types were available, the types were taken from metadata supplied by the sample provider, not from assay-based typing.

In the prospective study, participants were about 18 to 95 years old, resided in about two dozen geographic areas of the United States, and were enrolled through a virtual design. In the prospective study, cohorts were assigned on the basis of participant-reported clinical history obtained from a screening survey and a study questionnaire. Recovered participants in ImmuneRACE Cohort 3 were defined as having two consecutive negative NP/OP PCR tests, clearance from a healthcare professional, or resolution of symptoms. Each participant in the prospective study had whole blood, serum and a nasopharyngeal or oropharyngeal swab collected by mobile phlebotomists. Over a roughly 2-month period, participants in the prospective study had the option of providing additional blood draws and questionnaires. Before DNA extraction, prospective study blood samples were shipped either frozen or at room temperature.

Deletion took 3 bases off V and 2 bases off J, with a span of 8 bases between the germline ends. The CDR3 has 14 amino acids, counting the end cysteine and phenylalanine. Only the CDR3 region is kept as DNA, spanning 42 bases read in frame from base 1. Via the germline V gene, CDR1 is MDHEN and CDR2 SYDVKM. Overall study results and their limits: How much clinical and demographic metadata was included differed by source and by participant, and the metadata was provided uncurated.

TCRbeta CDR3 regions were amplified from genomic DNA using the immunoSEQ Assay, a bias-controlled multiplex PCR. Concerning the study's data processing: The number of nucleated cells in each sample was estimated by amplification of reference gene primers within the assay. Sequence reads were collapsed and filtered to measure the absolute abundance of every unique TCRbeta CDR3 rearrangement. Productive Simpson clonality was computed per sample as the square root of Simpson's diversity index over productive rearrangements. Imported from immuneACCESS, the table was reduced by TCRdb to in-frame sequences with V and J called. These copies leave out some clones; in studies compared against another copy, an unresolved V gene accounts for under half, and the cause of the remainder is not known. V and J calls and clone size are given by that table; D and trimming were obtained from the DNA. In this sample the table shows over 200,000 clones, around 86% of which occur a single time. Together, the top ten hold about 14% of the sample.

This sequence was found in a man younger than 35 who had recovered from COVID-19. Sequenced: PBMCs or T cells enriched from blood (not recorded which). Here the chain combines TRBV28 and TRBJ1-3, with the D gene too uncertain to name. The nucleotide sequence reads TGTGCCAGCAGTTTTCGGTTGGCTGGAAACACCATATATTTT. Its coded protein is CASSFRLAGNTIYF.